Each of the 32 T cell receptor beta chains below was sequenced from the same sample in a study of T cell responses to AZD1222 COVID-19 vaccine. Only in-frame clones appear in the TCRdb table, and some are missing; sequencing was by immunoSEQ multiplex PCR. Here the sample spans approximately 46,000 clones, over 65% being singletons. Specimen: peripheral blood, collected on day 0 of AZD1222 vaccination. The origin of the receptors is an adult in good health.

This chain links TRBV6-5 with TRBJ2-7; tentatively, D is TRBD2 (5 bases). The germline V gene has CDR1 MNHEY and CDR2 SVGAGI. The V end lost 0 bases, the J end lost 1 base, and 13 bases lay between the germline ends. The length of the CDR3 is 16 residues. This chain's CDR3 is CASSYSNPRGSYEQYF. The CDR3 DNA sequence: TGTGCCAGCAGTTACTCGAACCCTAGAGGGTCCTACGAGCAGTACTTC.

This chain links TRBV5-1 with TRBJ2-2; 10 bases agree with TRBD2. From germline, CDR1 is SGHRS and CDR2 YFSETQ. V dropped 2 bases and J dropped 7; count of bases not matched to a gene: 8. The CDR3 covers 16 residues. As DNA, the CDR3 is TGCGCCAGCAGCTTTGAGAGCGGGAGGGCCGGCGGGGAGCTGTTTTTT. It is translated as CASSFESGRAGGELFF.

The chain carries TRBV29-1 and TRBJ2-5; 10 bases align to TRBD1. Germline loops: CDR1 SQVTM, CDR2 ANQGSEA. The ends lost 6 bases at V and 1 base at J; junction bases unmatched: 2. The length of the CDR3 is 13 residues. The CDR3: CSVDRGIQETQYF. As DNA, the CDR3 is TGCAGCGTGGACAGGGGGATCCAAGAGACCCAGTACTTC.

V and J are TRBV7-6 and TRBJ2-3; TRBD2 might be the D (5 bases). V was clipped by 5 bases and J by 8 bases, with 23 bases between them. Germline loops: CDR1 SGHVS, CDR2 FNYEAQ. The CDR3 runs to 16 residues. CDR3 sequence reads: CASSPTVEAAKFTQYF. For the CDR3, the DNA is TGTGCCAGCAGCCCCACCGTGGAGGCCGCAAAGTTTACGCAGTATTTT.

The chain joins TRBV7-6 to TRBJ1-4; D possibly corresponds to TRBD1 (5 bases). Germline V gene data show CDR1 as SGHVS and CDR2 as FNYEAQ. The CDR3 is made up of 16 amino acids. V dropped 5 bases and J dropped 4 bases, with 17 bases sitting between them. CDR3 sequence reads: CASSAALGVNNEKLFF. The DNA for the CDR3 is TGTGCCAGCAGCGCCGCCTTAGGGGTAAATAATGAAAAACTGTTTTTT. Looking up the rest from reference TRBV7-6 and TRBJ1-4 gives the full variable domain: GAGVSQSPRYKVTKRGQDVALRCDPISGHVSLYWYRQALGQGPEFLTYFNYEAQQDKSGLPNDRFSAERPEGSISTLTIQRTEQRDSAMYRCASSAALGVNNEKLFFGSGTQLSVL.

CDR3 nucleotides: TGTGCCAGCAGCTTAGGGGACAGGGGAAACATTCAGTACTTC. Residues: CASSLGDRGNIQYF. The chain recombines TRBV11-2 with TRBJ2-4; 10 bases agree with TRBD1. Germline values: CDR1 SGHAT, CDR2 FQNNGV. With V trimmed by 1 base and J by 6 bases, 0 bases remained unmatched. The CDR3 extends over 14 amino acids.

The chain combines TRBV5-1 with TRBJ2-3, with D tentatively TRBD1 (6 bases). The germline CDR1 and CDR2 sequences are SGHRS and YFSETQ. The V gene lost 4 bases and the J gene lost 3 bases, with 15 bases spanning the gap. This CDR3 is built from 15 residues. CDR3 coding DNA: TGCGCCAGCAGCCCAGGGGTATTCGGTACAGATACGCAGTATTTT. This codes for CASSPGVFGTDTQYF.

The chain links TRBV6-5 to TRBJ1-4, with 7 bases that match TRBD1. The CDR3 totals 14 residues. The V and J ends lost 7 bases and 7 bases, in that order; junction bases with no gene match: 9. Looked up from germline, CDR1 is MNHEY and CDR2 is SVGAGI. CDR3 in DNA: TGTGCCAGCAAAAGTAACAGGGGCGGTGAAAAACTGTTTTTT. This gives the protein CASKSNRGGEKLFF.

This chain joins TRBV6-5 and TRBJ1-1; maybe TRBD1 (6 bases). The CDR3 is 14 residues long. The V end was cut by 7 bases, the J end by 3 bases, with 15 bases between. CDR1 is MNHEY, CDR2 SVGAGI, per germline. The CDR3 nucleotides are TGTGCCAGCAACTACAGGGAAGTGGACACTGAAGCTTTCTTT. It is translated as CASNYREVDTEAFF.

V gene TRBV4-1 combines with J gene TRBJ2-2, with TRBD2 identical over 9 bases. The germline V gene encodes CDR1 MGHRA and CDR2 YSYEKL. V lost 0 bases to trimming and J lost 5 bases; unmatched junction nucleotides: 4. The CDR3 contains 16 residues. The CDR3: CASSQDETSGTGELFF. In nucleotides, the CDR3 is TGCGCCAGCAGCCAAGATGAAACTAGCGGGACCGGGGAGCTGTTTTTT.

The CDR3: CASLGHLGYGYTF. CDR3 nucleotide sequence: TGTGCCAGCCTCGGGCACCTTGGCTATGGCTACACCTTC. J is TRBJ1-2 and V is TRBV28; no clear D. Germline V gene lookup returns CDR1 MDHEN and CDR2 SYDVKM. The germline V and J ends were trimmed by 8 bases and 4 bases, with 14 bases remaining between them. The CDR3 runs 13 residues.

This chain joins TRBV19 and TRBJ2-4; D not certain. The germline V gene has CDR1 LNHDA and CDR2 SQIVND (reference sequence). With 4 bases removed from V and 0 bases from J, the gap between germline ends came to 10 bases. CDR3 length: 15 amino acids. CDR3 nucleotides: TGTGCCAGTAGTAGTCCCCAAGTAGCCAAAAACATTCAGTACTTC. It translates to CASSSPQVAKNIQYF.

The chain uses TRBV7-9 and TRBJ2-7; 16 bases fit TRBD2. The germline gives CDR1 SEHNR, CDR2 FQNEAQ (reference sequence). The CDR3 sequence is 16 residues long. Losses at the gene ends were 5 bases for V and 6 bases for J; bases not matched to a gene: 7. CDR3: CASSPGTSGRAAEQYF. The CDR3 DNA is TGTGCCAGCAGCCCCGGGACTAGCGGGAGGGCCGCCGAGCAGTACTTC.

The chain has TRBV28 and TRBJ1-1, with a tentative D call TRBD1 (6 bases). From germline, CDR1 is MDHEN and CDR2 SYDVKM. V was shortened by 6 bases and J by 1 base, with 15 bases between the two germline ends. CDR3 length equals 15 residues. This chain's CDR3 is CASRAARGGNTEAFF. The CDR3, as DNA: TGTGCCAGCAGAGCGGCCAGGGGTGGGAACACTGAAGCTTTCTTT.

This chain uses TRBV19 with TRBJ1-2, with D maybe TRBD1 (6 bases). The CDR3 contains 13 residues. The germline CDR1 and CDR2 sequences are LNHDA and SQIVND (reference sequence). The V end lost 6 bases, the J end lost 8 bases, and 16 bases lay between the germline ends. The CDR3 nucleotides are TGTGCCAGTAGGCCCGGGGGGCCCCTCGGCTACACCTTC. This codes for CASRPGGPLGYTF.

This clone has only a few counts. The V and J genes are TRBV15 and TRBJ1-1, with D possibly matching TRBD1 (5 bases). The CDR3 spans 16 residues. V dropped 1 base and J dropped 8 bases, with 20 bases sitting between them. Germline assignment: CDR1 LNHNV and CDR2 YYDKDF (reference sequence). CDR3 nucleotide sequence: TGTGCCACCAGCAGAGCGTCGGGGGTCGCGGCGATCGAAGCTTTCTTT. This sequence encodes CATSRASGVAAIEAFF.

This chain uses TRBV6-1 with TRBJ2-7; D call uncertain. The CDR3 runs 14 residues. The germline V gene encodes CDR1 MNHNS and CDR2 SASEGT. The germline V and J ends were trimmed by 0 bases and 4 bases, with 10 bases remaining between them. CDR3 amino acids: CASSEAGARYEQYV. Here the CDR3 DNA reads TGTGCCAGCAGTGAAGCTGGAGCCAGGTACGAGCAGTACGTC.

The gene calls are TRBV2 and TRBJ1-5, with D perhaps matching TRBD1 (5 bases). V dropped 2 bases and J dropped 2 bases, with 7 bases sitting between them. Germline lookup yields CDR1 SNHLY and CDR2 FYNNEI. The CDR3 extends over 14 amino acids. The CDR3 loop is CASSEQGGNQPQHF. For the CDR3, the DNA is TGTGCCAGCAGTGAACAGGGAGGCAATCAGCCCCAGCATTTT.

This clone turned up a few times. J is TRBJ2-7 and V is TRBV10-3, with 7 bases lining up with TRBD2. V lost 6 bases and J lost 2; bases outside the gene matches: 10. In germline, CDR1 is ENHRY, CDR2 SYGVKD. The CDR3 consists of 15 residues. The CDR3 DNA reads as TGTGCCATCAGGGGGGGGAGCGGGGTAACCTACGAGCAGTACTTC. Its protein product is CAIRGGSGVTYEQYF.

V usage is TRBV3-1 (or the pseudogene TRBV3-2) and J usage is TRBJ2-7, with D hard to call. V was pared by 4 bases and J by 6 bases, with 13 bases between. CDR3 length: 13 amino acids. Germline CDR1 is LGHDT and CDR2 is YNNKEL (reference sequence). In DNA, the CDR3 is TGTGCCAGCAGCCGCGGCGGATTCGGCGAGCAGTACTTC. It codes for CASSRGGFGEQYF.

This sequence joins TRBV18 and TRBJ2-7; 10 bases are shared with TRBD1. Germline V lookup: CDR1 KGHSH, CDR2 LQKENI. Trimming took 6 bases from V and 13 from J; bases not matched to a gene: 21. This CDR3 has 16 residues. The CDR3 protein is CASSSIGGQGTQRTYF. CDR3 DNA sequence: TGTGCCAGCTCTTCAATAGGGGGACAGGGGACCCAACGTACTTACTTC. Filled out from reference TRBV18 and TRBJ2-7, the complete variable domain reads NAGVMQNPRHLVRRRGQEARLRCSPMKGHSHVYWYRQLPEEGLKFMVYLQKENIIDESGMPKERFSAEFPKEGPSILRIQQVVRGDSAAYFCASSSIGGQGTQRTYFGPGTRLTVT.

This clone was counted once. This sequence joins TRBV28 and TRBJ2-7; perhaps TRBD1 as D (6 bases). CDR1 is MDHEN and CDR2 is SYDVKM in the germline V gene. V lost 6 bases, J lost 1 base, and 10 bases lay in between. The CDR3 totals 13 residues. The CDR3 is CASSLQGSYEQYV. CDR3 DNA sequence: TGTGCCAGCAGCTTACAGGGATCCTACGAGCAGTACGTC.

This clone was observed a single time. This sequence joins TRBV27 and TRBJ2-1; 10 nucleotides align to TRBD2. Germline values: CDR1 MNHEY, CDR2 SMNVEV (reference sequence). The junction had 9 bases not matched to a gene; V was cut back by 6 bases and J by 1 base. The CDR3 has 17 amino acids. CDR3 residues: CASRMSSGGFSYNEQFF. CDR3 in DNA: TGTGCCAGCAGGATGAGTAGCGGGGGGTTTTCCTACAATGAGCAGTTCTTC.

The rearrangement links TRBV7-8 to TRBJ2-7; 10 bases fit TRBD1. The germline gives CDR1 SGHVS, CDR2 FQNEAQ. This CDR3 has 14 residues. The junction had 3 bases not matched to a gene; V was cut back by 2 bases and J by 5 bases. Written as DNA, the CDR3 is TGTGCCAGCAGCTTACGGACAGGGGGTAACGAGCAGTACTTC. Translating it yields CASSLRTGGNEQYF.

The V and J genes are TRBV3-1 (or the pseudogene TRBV3-2) and TRBJ2-1; 10 bases fit TRBD2. The CDR3 spans 18 residues. Germline CDR1 LGHDT, CDR2 YNNKEL (reference sequence). J was trimmed by 8 bases and V by 0 bases; bases with no gene match: 13. The CDR3 is CASSQDHVSGGAGDEQFF. CDR3 sequence (DNA): TGTGCCAGCAGCCAAGATCATGTGAGCGGGGGGGCCGGCGATGAGCAGTTCTTC.

This clone was counted between two and nine times. The rearrangement uses TRBV7-2 and TRBJ2-3; D is possibly TRBD2 (6 bases). This CDR3 region has 15 residues. The germline V and J ends were trimmed by 5 bases and 0 bases, with 12 bases remaining between them. Germline V gives CDR1 SGHTA, CDR2 FQGNSA. The DNA for the CDR3 is TGTGCCAGCAGCGGAGGGACCGCCAGCACAGATACGCAGTATTTT. It codes for CASSGGTASTDTQYF.

This rearrangement joins TRBV7-9 to TRBJ2-5; tentatively, D is TRBD1 (6 bases). With 5 bases removed from V and 1 base from J, the gap between germline ends came to 14 bases. Germline V gene sequence: CDR1 SEHNR, CDR2 FQNEAQ (reference sequence). There are 15 residues in the CDR3. In DNA, the CDR3 is TGTGCCAGCAGCCTGGGGGCTAGTCGCCAAGAGACCCAGTACTTC. Translated: CASSLGASRQETQYF.

The chain combines TRBV7-2 with TRBJ2-3; D not resolved. CDR1 is SGHTA, CDR2 FQGNSA, per germline. CDR3 length equals 13 residues. V lost 5 bases and J 7 bases, leaving 13 bases between the germline ends. The CDR3 nucleotides are TGTGCCAGCAGCACCGGGTCGGAAAATACGCAGTATTTT. Its protein product is CASSTGSENTQYF.

This chain links TRBV5-4 with TRBJ2-3; D ambiguous. From germline, CDR1 is SGHNT and CDR2 YYREEE (reference sequence). The CDR3 consists of 16 residues. Deletions cut 0 bases from V and 4 bases from J, with 15 bases between. The CDR3 DNA reads as TGTGCCAGCAGCTTGGCCTTGGCACAAGACGCAGATACGCAGTATTTT. Its translation is CASSLALAQDADTQYF.

The V and J genes are TRBV24-1 and TRBJ2-5; D not certain. Germline CDR1 reads KGHDR; CDR2 reads SFDVKD. The CDR3 loop spans 11 amino acids. The V and J ends lost 5 bases and 5 bases respectively, with 5 bases between them. CDR3 residues: CATSAAETQYF. CDR3 DNA sequence: TGTGCCACCAGTGCTGCGGAGACCCAGTACTTC.

The rearrangement uses TRBV10-3 and TRBJ1-5, with a tentative D call TRBD1 (5 bases). The CDR3 is 17 residues long. Trimming removed 5 bases at V and 3 bases at J, with 20 bases between. Per the germline V gene, CDR1 is ENHRY and CDR2 is SYGVKD. CDR3 residues: CAISLSPGTHNNQPQHF. DNA of the CDR3: TGTGCCATCAGTCTTTCCCCCGGGACGCACAACAATCAGCCCCAGCATTTT.

The CDR3 coding sequence is TGTGCCAGCAGTGAGCAGGGGAGAGGCTACACCTTC. As protein: CASSEQGRGYTF. The chain uses TRBV6-1 and TRBJ1-2; a possible D gene is TRBD1 (6 bases). The germline V and J ends were trimmed by 3 bases and 8 bases, with 10 bases remaining between them. Germline V lookup: CDR1 MNHNS, CDR2 SASEGT. This CDR3 is built from 12 residues.